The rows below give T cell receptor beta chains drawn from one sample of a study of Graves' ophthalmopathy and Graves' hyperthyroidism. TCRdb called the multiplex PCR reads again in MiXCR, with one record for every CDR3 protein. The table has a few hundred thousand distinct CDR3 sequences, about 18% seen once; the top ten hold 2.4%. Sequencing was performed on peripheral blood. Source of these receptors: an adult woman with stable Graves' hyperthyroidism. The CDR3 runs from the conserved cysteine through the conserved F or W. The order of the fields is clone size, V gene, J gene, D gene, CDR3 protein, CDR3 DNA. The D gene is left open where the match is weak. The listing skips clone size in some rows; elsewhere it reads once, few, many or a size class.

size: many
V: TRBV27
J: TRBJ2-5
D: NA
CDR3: CASSLQGWETQYF
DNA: TGTGCCAGCAGCCTTCAGGGGTGGGAGACCCAGTACTTC

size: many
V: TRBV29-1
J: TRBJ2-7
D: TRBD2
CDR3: CSVVGLAGARYEQYF
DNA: TGCAGCGTTGTGGGACTAGCGGGAGCAAGGTACGAGCAGTACTTC

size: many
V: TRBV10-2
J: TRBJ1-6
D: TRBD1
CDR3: CASGQGRAAPLHF
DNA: TGCGCCAGCGGACAGGGGCGGGCAGCACCCCTCCACTTT

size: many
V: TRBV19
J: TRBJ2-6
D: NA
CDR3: CASSMGLSGSGANVLTF
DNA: TGTGCCAGTAGTATGGGCTTGTCGGGGTCTGGGGCCAACGTCCTGACTTTC

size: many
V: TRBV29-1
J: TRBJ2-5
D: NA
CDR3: CSVVDWGQLQTQYF
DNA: TGCAGCGTTGTGGACTGGGGGCAGCTTCAGACCCAGTACTTC

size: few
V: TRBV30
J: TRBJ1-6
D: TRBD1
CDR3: CAWRRDRDSPLHF
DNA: TGTGCCTGGAGGCGGGACAGGGATTCACCCCTCCACTTT

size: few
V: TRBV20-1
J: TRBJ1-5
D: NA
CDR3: CSAKSPGLSNQPQHF
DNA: TGCAGTGCAAAAAGTCCGGGACTGAGCAATCAGCCCCAACATTTT

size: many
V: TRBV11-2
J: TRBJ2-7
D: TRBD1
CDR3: CASSPSSGQASYEQYF
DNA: TGTGCCAGCAGCCCCAGCTCGGGACAGGCTTCCTACGAGCAGTACTTC

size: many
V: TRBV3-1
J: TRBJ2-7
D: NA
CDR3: CASSLDSGGTYEQYF
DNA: TGTGCCAGCAGCCTCGACAGTGGAGGAACCTACGAGCAGTACTTC

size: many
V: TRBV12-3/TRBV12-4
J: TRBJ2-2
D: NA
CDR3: CASSSWDTGELFF
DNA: TGTGCCAGCAGCTCGTGGGACACCGGGGAGCTGTTTTTT

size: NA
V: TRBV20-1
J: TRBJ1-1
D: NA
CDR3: CSARTRGPGTEAFF
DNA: TGCAGTGCTAGGACCCGGGGCCCGGGCACTGAAGCTTTCTTT

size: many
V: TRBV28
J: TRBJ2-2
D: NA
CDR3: CASSPPRAGVKGTGELFF
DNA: TGTGCCAGCAGCCCCCCCCGGGCAGGGGTCAAAGGCACCGGGGAGCTGTTTTTT

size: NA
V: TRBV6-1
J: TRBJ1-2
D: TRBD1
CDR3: CASSEAGQGGDGYTF
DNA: TGTGCCAGCAGTGAAGCGGGACAGGGCGGCGATGGCTACACCTTC

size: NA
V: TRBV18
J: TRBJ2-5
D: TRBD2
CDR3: CASSKELADLQETQYF
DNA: TGTGCCAGCTCAAAGGAACTAGCGGACCTCCAAGAGACCCAGTACTTC

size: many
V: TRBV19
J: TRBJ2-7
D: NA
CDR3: CASSIRTGVSYEQYF
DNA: TGTGCCAGTAGTATTCGGACGGGAGTGTCGTACGAGCAGTACTTC

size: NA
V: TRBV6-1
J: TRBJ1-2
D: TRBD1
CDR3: CASSKDRGRSYGYTF
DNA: TGTGCCAGCAGTAAGGACAGGGGGCGCAGCTATGGCTACACCTTC

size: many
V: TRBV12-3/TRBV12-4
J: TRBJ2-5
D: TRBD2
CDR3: CASSGGLAGLETQYF
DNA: TGTGCCAGCAGCGGGGGACTAGCGGGACTAGAGACCCAGTACTTC

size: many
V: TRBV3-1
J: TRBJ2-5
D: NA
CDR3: CASSPRYGETQYF
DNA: TGTGCCAGCAGCCCCCGGTACGGAGAGACCCAGTACTTC

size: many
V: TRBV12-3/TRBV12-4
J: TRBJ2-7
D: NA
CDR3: CASSLGIDRVGLGEQYF
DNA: TGTGCCAGCAGTTTAGGAATCGACAGAGTTGGATTGGGTGAGCAGTACTTC

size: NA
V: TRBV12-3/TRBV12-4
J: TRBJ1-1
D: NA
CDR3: CASDRGERGATEAFF
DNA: TGTGCCAGCGATCGCGGGGAAAGGGGAGCCACTGAAGCTTTCTTT

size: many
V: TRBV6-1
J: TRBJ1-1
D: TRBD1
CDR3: CASSKTGGGTEAFF
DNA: TGTGCCAGCAGTAAGACAGGGGGCGGCACTGAAGCTTTCTTT

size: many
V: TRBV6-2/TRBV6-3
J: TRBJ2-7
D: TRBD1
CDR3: CASSYHGTGSDEQYF
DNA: TGTGCCAGCAGTTACCATGGGACAGGATCGGACGAGCAGTACTTC

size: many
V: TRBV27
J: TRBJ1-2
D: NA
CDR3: CASSLTGPGGYTF
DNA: TGTGCCAGCAGTCTAACAGGGCCGGGAGGCTACACCTTC